The present entry profiles one T cell receptor (beta chain) with its context. This entry belongs to a study of blood T cell repertoires in COVID-19. Study in general: Acute and convalescent COVID-19 samples came from the United States, Italy and Spain. T cells, B-cell-depleted T cells, or PBMCs supplied cDNA or gDNA.

Unmatched junction bases numbered 8, after V lost 4 bases and J lost 8 bases. Germline V gene sequence: CDR1 SGHKS, CDR2 YYEKEE (reference sequence). The CDR3 extends over 16 amino acids. Original data processing: Estimation of nucleated cell counts relied on the amplification of reference gene primers. TCRdb's table, derived via immunoSEQ multiplex PCR, lists solely in-frame clones and lacks some. D and trimming come from the DNA, and the V and J calls and clone size come from that table. The sample contains about 140,000 clones, roughly 87% of which appear only once. The chain uses TRBV5-5 and TRBJ2-1; 14 nucleotides align to TRBD2. The TCR was taken from a woman in her 50s with acute or convalescent COVID-19. Sequencing input: peripheral blood. This CDR3 reads CASSAGLAGVSDEQFF. CDR3 nucleotide sequence: TGTGCCAGCAGCGCGGGACTAGCGGGAGTTTCAGATGAGCAGTTCTTC.